This T cell receptor (beta chain) was captured in a study of T-cell reconstitution after alpha-beta-depleted transplantation in children. Study observations and caveats: Expanded graft clones, several hundred of them, were reportedly the source of alpha-beta T cells about two months after transplant. At one year after transplant, newly produced T cells mostly accounted for T-cell counts and diversity.

Worth noting for this clonotype: Antigen specificity is unknown.

Preparation of the TCRbeta library used unique molecular identifiers. Via MiXCR, TCRdb re-called the PCR reads, giving one row per CDR3 protein. Seen here are fewer than 400,000 distinct CDR3 sequences, around 25% observed once, and the top ten hold approximately 10%. The source material was PBMCs, mostly from graft donor cells, sampled 180 days after TCRalphabeta/CD19-depleted stem cell transplant. This receptor was obtained from a male patient younger than 18 who had a stem cell transplant for acute lymphoblastic leukemia, so the T cells may come from the graft donor.

CDR3 loop: CASSQDSTDSYNEQFF. The CDR3 region has the DNA TGCGCCAGCAGCCAAGATTCAACGGATAGCTACAATGAGCAGTTCTTC. This sequence joins TRBV4-1 and TRBJ2-1; D is ambiguous. Germline V CDR1 and CDR2: MGHRA, YSYEKL. CDR3 size: 16 residues. With 0 bases removed from V and 3 bases from J, the gap between germline ends came to 12 bases.